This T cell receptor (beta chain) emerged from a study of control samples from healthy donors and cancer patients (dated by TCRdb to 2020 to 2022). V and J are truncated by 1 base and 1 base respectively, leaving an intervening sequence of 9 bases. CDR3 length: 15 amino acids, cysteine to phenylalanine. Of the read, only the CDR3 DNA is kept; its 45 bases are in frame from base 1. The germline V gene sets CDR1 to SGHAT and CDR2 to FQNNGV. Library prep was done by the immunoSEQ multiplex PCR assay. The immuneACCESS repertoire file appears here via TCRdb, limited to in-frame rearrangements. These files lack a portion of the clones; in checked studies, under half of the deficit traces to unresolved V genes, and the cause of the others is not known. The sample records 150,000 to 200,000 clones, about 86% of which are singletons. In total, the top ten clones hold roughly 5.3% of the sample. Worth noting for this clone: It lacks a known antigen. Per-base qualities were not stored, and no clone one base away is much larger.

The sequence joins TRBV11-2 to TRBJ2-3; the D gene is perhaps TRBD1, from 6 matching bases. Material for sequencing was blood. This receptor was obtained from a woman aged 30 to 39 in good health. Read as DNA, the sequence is TGTGCCAGCAGCTTAGGGGGGCGCGGCACAGATACGCAGTATTTT. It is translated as CASSLGGRGTDTQYF.